This T cell receptor (beta chain) was captured by sequencing in a study of metastatic and nonmetastatic thyroid tumors. Turning to the study itself: Thyroid patients, malignant and benign, had repertoires compared across blood and tumor or nodule tissue. General study points: In blood and tumor, TCR beta diversity was reportedly significantly higher in malignant thyroid tumors than in benign nodules.

This CDR3 region has 14 residues. Per the germline V gene, CDR1 is MDHEN and CDR2 is SYDVKM. Trimming shortened V by 5 bases and J by 3 bases, and 14 bases separated the two germline ends. This clone appeared many times. Antigen unknown. In the authors' methods: The study's classifier, a distant-metastasis tool for papillary thyroid cancer, was built using CDR3 differences across clinicopathological groups. TCRdb redid the clone calls on the PCR reads using MiXCR. These V and J calls originate from TCRdb's pipeline instead of the authors' own analysis. This table has about 92,000 clones, 15% appearing once. Before thyroid surgery, none of the patients had received any treatment.

The TCR was taken from a female donor with papillary thyroid cancer or a benign thyroid nodule (not recorded which). Some clones in this sample may be carry-over from other donors' samples. The sequencing input was blood. The chain has TRBV28 and TRBJ2-7, with TRBD1 as a possible D gene (5 bases). CDR3 in DNA: TGTGCCAGCAGTACCCCATGGGGCGGCTACGAGCAGTACTTC. This sequence encodes CASSTPWGGYEQYF.